This T cell receptor (beta chain) was profiled in a study of CD8+ T cells in alopecia areata. Study context: For the treated group, dosing was oral tofacitinib at 5 to 10 mg twice daily. Study outcomes and limitations: Significant decreases in scalp clonality and expanded CD8+ clones followed tofacitinib treatment. Shared TCR sequences were less clear between patients than in mice, possibly partly from HLA diversity.

From germline, CDR1 is SGHTA and CDR2 FQGNSA. This CDR3 has 14 residues. Trimming left V 5 bases short and J 2 bases short, with 9 bases between. The sample's treatment: oral pan-JAK inhibitor, 5-10 mg twice daily. Sorted populations comprised CD4+ and CD8+ T cells obtained from PBMCs. As regards this clone: Its target is unknown.

Following RNA extraction, reverse transcription yielded cDNA that acted as the sequencing template. Profiling relied on immunoSEQ multiplex PCR, and the TCRdb table lists in-frame clones only, not all of them. The sample consists of approximately 210,000 clones, over 60% of them appearing once. The material sequenced was CD4+ T cells sorted from blood, taken between weeks 44 and 45, from a patient treated with tofacitinib. The genes are TRBV7-2 and TRBJ1-4, with D hard to call. The clonotype was recovered from a human donor with alopecia areata. The CDR3 region is CASSLGRTNEKLFF. Here the CDR3 DNA reads TGTGCCAGCAGCCTAGGAAGGACTAATGAAAAACTGTTTTTT.